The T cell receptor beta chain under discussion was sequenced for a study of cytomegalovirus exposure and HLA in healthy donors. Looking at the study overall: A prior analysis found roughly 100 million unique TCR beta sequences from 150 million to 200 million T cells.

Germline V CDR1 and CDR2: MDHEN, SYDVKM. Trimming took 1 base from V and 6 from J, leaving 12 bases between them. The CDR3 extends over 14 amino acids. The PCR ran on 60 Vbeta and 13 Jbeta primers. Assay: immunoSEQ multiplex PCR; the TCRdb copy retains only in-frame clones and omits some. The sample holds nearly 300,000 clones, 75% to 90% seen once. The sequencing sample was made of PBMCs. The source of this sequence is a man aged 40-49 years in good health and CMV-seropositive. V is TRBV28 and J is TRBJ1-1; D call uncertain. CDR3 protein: CASSLLLVTAEAFF. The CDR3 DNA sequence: TGTGCCAGCAGTTTATTACTGGTGACTGCTGAAGCTTTCTTT.